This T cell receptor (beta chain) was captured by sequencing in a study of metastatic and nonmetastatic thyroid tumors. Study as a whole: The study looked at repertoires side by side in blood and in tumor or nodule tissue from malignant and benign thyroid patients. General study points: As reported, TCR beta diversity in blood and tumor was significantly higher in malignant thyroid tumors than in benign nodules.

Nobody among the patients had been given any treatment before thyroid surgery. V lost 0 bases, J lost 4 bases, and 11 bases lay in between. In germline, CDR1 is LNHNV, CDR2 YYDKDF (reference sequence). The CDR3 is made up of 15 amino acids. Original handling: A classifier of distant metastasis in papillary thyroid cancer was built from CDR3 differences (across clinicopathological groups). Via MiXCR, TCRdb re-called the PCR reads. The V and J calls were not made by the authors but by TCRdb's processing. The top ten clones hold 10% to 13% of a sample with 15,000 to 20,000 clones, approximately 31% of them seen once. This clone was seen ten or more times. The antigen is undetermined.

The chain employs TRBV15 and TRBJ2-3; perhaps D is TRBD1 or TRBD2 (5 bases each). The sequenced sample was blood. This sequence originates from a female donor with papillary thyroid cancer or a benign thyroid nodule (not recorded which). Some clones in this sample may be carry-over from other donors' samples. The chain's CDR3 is CATSREGTRSDTQYF. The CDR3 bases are TGTGCCACCAGCAGAGAGGGGACCAGATCAGATACGCAGTATTTT. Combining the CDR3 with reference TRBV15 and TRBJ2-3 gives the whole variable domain DAMVIQNPRYQVTQFGKPVTLSCSQTLNHNVMYWYQQKSSQAPKLLFHYYDKDFNNEADTPDNFQSRRPNTSFCFLDIRSPGLGDTAMYLCATSREGTRSDTQYFGPGTRLTVL.